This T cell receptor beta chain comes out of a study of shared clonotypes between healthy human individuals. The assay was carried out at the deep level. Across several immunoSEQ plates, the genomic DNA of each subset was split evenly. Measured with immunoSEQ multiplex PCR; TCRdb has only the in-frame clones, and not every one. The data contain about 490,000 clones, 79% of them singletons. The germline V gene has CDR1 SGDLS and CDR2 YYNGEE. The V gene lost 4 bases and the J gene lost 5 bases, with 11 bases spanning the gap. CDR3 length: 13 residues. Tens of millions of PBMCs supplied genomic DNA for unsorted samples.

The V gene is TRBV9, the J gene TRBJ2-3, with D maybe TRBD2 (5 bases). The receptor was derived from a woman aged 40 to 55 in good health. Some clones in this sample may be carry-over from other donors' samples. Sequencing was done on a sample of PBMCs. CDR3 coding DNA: TGTGCCAGCAGCCCCGAAGGAGGAGATACGCAGTATTTT. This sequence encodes CASSPEGGDTQYF.